The 23 T cell receptor beta chains below come from one sample, sequenced in a study of blood T cells in healthy people across ages. Alongside a J-beta primer mix, a sample-barcoded 5' primer served in a second PCR lasting 7 to 11 cycles. TCRdb processed the 5' RACE reads anew with MiXCR; each CDR3 protein has one entry. Altogether about 1.1 million distinct CDR3 sequences are present, more than 30% being singletons, with the ten largest covering about an eighth. Sequenced: blood. These receptors were taken from a man younger than 35 in good health.

A word on this clonotype: The germline gene is not matched at one end of the junction; a read error may be the cause. This chain joins TRBV9 and TRBJ2-2; TRBD2 aligns across 9 bases. The germline V gene has CDR1 SGDLS and CDR2 YYNGEE. This CDR3 comprises 18 residues. CDR3 coding DNA: TGTGCCGGCAGCGGACATTGGGCTAGCGGGATGAACACCGGGGAGCTGTTTTTT. This encodes CAGSGHWASGMNTGELFF.

This sequence joins TRBV12-3 or TRBV12-4 and TRBJ2-3; a possible D gene is TRBD1 (6 bases). The CDR3 is made up of 15 amino acids. V shed 5 bases and J shed 2 bases, with 14 bases lying between them. The CDR3 DNA follows: TGTGCCAGCAGTCAGCGAGGACAGATCACAGATACGCAGTATTTT. Amino acids: CASSQRGQITDTQYF.

This clonotype was counted a few times. The chain couples TRBV20-1 to TRBJ1-2, with TRBD1 identical over 9 bases. V was pared by 3 bases and J by 13 bases, with 9 bases of the junction left unmatched. The CDR3 length is 12 residues. The germline V gene encodes CDR1 DFQATT and CDR2 SNEGSKA (reference sequence). Here the CDR3 DNA reads TGCAGTGCTAGCCCATCAGACAGGGGGGGCACCTTC. Its protein is CSASPSDRGGTF.

In this sample, this clonotype turned up a few times. The chain links TRBV7-8 to TRBJ1-5; D possibly corresponds to TRBD1 (5 bases). This CDR3 comprises 17 residues. Trimming left V 2 bases short and J 4 bases short, with 18 bases between. CDR1 and CDR2 (germline): SGHVS, FQNEAQ. CDR3 amino acids: CASSLNEGLNPNQPQHF. Here the CDR3 DNA reads TGTGCCAGCAGCTTAAATGAGGGGCTGAACCCAAATCAGCCCCAGCATTTT.

This clonotype was observed a handful of times. This sequence joins TRBV4-3 and TRBJ2-5; either TRBD1 or TRBD2 may fit D (6 bases each). V was cut by 1 base and J by 4 bases, with 16 bases left in between. The germline gives CDR1 LGHNA, CDR2 YSLEER. This CDR3 has 16 amino acids. The CDR3 DNA sequence: TGCGCCAGCAGCCAAGGACGAGGGGGGTCAGGAGAGACCCAGTACTTC. The encoded protein is CASSQGRGGSGETQYF.

The table lists this clonotype with a few counts. The V call is TRBV7-6, the J call TRBJ1-5, with D maybe TRBD1 (6 bases). CDR3 size: 14 residues. CDR1 is SGHVS and CDR2 is FNYEAQ in the germline V gene. V was clipped by 1 base and J by 6 bases, with 10 bases between them. DNA of the CDR3: TGTGCCAGCAGCTTAGAAGGGGGTTTTCAGCCCCAGCATTTT. It yields the protein CASSLEGGFQPQHF.

This clonotype was picked up a small number of times. The chain carries TRBV11-2 and TRBJ2-4; D is perhaps TRBD2 (5 bases). Germline V CDR1 and CDR2: SGHAT, FQNNGV. Trimming cost V 5 bases and J 13 bases, with 36 bases left between them. There are 19 residues in the CDR3. The CDR3 protein is CASSLTGRIFAAGEEEQYF. The CDR3 nucleotides read TGTGCCAGCAGCCTTACCGGACGGATATTCGCGGCCGGAGAGGAGGAGCAGTACTTC.

As concerns this clonotype: An end of the junction does not agree with germline; a read error may underlie this. The V call is TRBV30, the J call TRBJ2-1; D is undetermined. This CDR3 is built from 12 residues. Germline V CDR1 and CDR2: GTSNPN, SVGIG (reference sequence). This CDR3 reads CAWSVLIRERFF. The CDR3 nucleotides read TGTGCCTGGAGTGTACTGATACGTGAGCGGTTCTTC.

A few counts support this clonotype. The chain is built from TRBV6-5 and TRBJ1-1, with D unclear. The CDR3 is made up of 16 amino acids. Germline CDR1 is MNHEY and CDR2 is SVGAGI. V dropped 0 bases and J dropped 6 bases, with 17 bases sitting between them. The CDR3 DNA sequence: TGTGCCAGCAGTTACTCGATGCGGGCCGCCAGGTCTGAAGCTTTCTTT. Translation gives CASSYSMRAARSEAFF.

The chain has TRBV6-5 and TRBJ2-7, with 9 bases lining up with TRBD1. The CDR3 runs 19 residues. With 2 bases clipped from V and 4 bases from J, the junction kept 18 bases outside the gene matches. Germline CDR1 is MNHEY and CDR2 is SVGAGI. Written as DNA, the CDR3 is TGTGCCAGCAGTTACGAGTTCTTCCCCGGGACAGGGAAAATTTACGAGCAGTACTTC. As protein: CASSYEFFPGTGKIYEQYF.

The V call is TRBV11-2, the J call TRBJ1-2; tentatively, D is TRBD1 (5 bases). The CDR3 totals 15 residues. CDR1 is SGHAT, CDR2 FQNNGV, per germline. The ends were cut back, 0 bases at V and 4 bases at J, with 12 bases in the middle. CDR3 loop: CASSLDGGVSYGYTF. As DNA, the CDR3 is TGTGCCAGCAGCTTAGATGGAGGGGTCTCCTATGGCTACACCTTC.

The rearrangement uses TRBV20-1 and TRBJ2-1; 8 nucleotides agree with TRBD1. The germline V gene encodes CDR1 DFQATT and CDR2 SNEGSKA (reference sequence). V shed 0 bases and J 8 bases; nucleotides not matched to a gene: 9. The length of the CDR3 is 15 residues. CDR3: CSARDRTGNGYEQFF. In DNA, the CDR3 is TGCAGTGCTAGAGATAGGACAGGGAACGGCTATGAGCAGTTCTTC.

As for this clonotype: A much larger clone sits a single nucleotide away, making a read error possible. This chain connects TRBV6-6 to TRBJ1-2; 10 positions agree with TRBD1. V trimming: 8 bases; J trimming: 7 bases; junction bases outside the gene matches: 16. CDR1 MNHNY and CDR2 SVGAGI come from the germline V gene (reference sequence). This CDR3 comprises 16 residues. The CDR3 here is CASGLRDRGWSVGYTF. CDR3 nucleotide sequence: TGTGCCAGCGGTCTCCGGGACAGGGGATGGAGTGTTGGCTACACCTTC.

This clonotype was recorded only once. A much larger clone sits a single nucleotide away, making a read error possible. The J gene is TRBJ2-5, the V gene TRBV12-3 or TRBV12-4; 9 nucleotides match TRBD2. The CDR3 has 13 amino acids. The CDR3 loop is CATAGGLYNEQYF. The CDR3 coding sequence is TGTGCTACGGCGGGAGGGCTATACAATGAGCAGTACTTC.

The chain is built from TRBV4-3 and TRBJ2-1; tentatively, D is TRBD2 (5 bases). The V end lost 1 base, the J end lost 5 bases, and 12 bases lay between the germline ends. There are 15 residues in the CDR3. CDR1 and CDR2 (germline): LGHNA, YSLEER. The CDR3 DNA sequence: TGCGCCAGCAGCCAAGGAGGGAAAGCCGACAATGAGCAGTTCTTC. It translates to CASSQGGKADNEQFF.

CDR3 DNA sequence: TGTGCCAGCAGTTTACGAGGGGGGGCTGGCTACACCTTC. Protein product: CASSLRGGAGYTF. This chain joins TRBV27 and TRBJ1-2; D may be TRBD1 (6 bases). There are 13 residues in the CDR3. CDR1 is MNHEY, CDR2 SMNVEV, per germline (reference sequence). V was cut by 2 bases and J by 7 bases, with 11 bases left in between.

This clonotype was detected a few times. J is TRBJ2-7 and V is TRBV12-3 or TRBV12-4; TRBD1 matches 7 bases. The CDR3 runs 15 residues. The J segment lost 0 bases and the V segment lost 7 bases, leaving 9 bases of the junction unmatched. The CDR3 DNA is TGTGCCAGCACCAGTGTTAACAGGGGCTCCTACGAGCAGTACTTC. It translates to CASTSVNRGSYEQYF.

This clonotype was detected a few times. The chain couples TRBV20-1 to TRBJ2-1, with 8 positions matching TRBD1. The CDR3 has 14 residues. Germline V gene data show CDR1 as DFQATT and CDR2 as SNEGSKA (reference sequence). CDR3 residues: CSQARTGFFGEQFF. The CDR3 region has the DNA TGCAGCCAGGCAAGGACAGGGTTCTTCGGTGAGCAGTTCTTC.

The rearrangement joins TRBV4-2 to TRBJ2-5; TRBD2 aligns across 9 bases. The length of the CDR3 is 17 residues. V lost 4 bases, J lost 5 bases, and 14 bases stayed unmatched. CDR1 and CDR2 (germline): LGHNA, YNFKEQ. The CDR3 sequence: CASSPGGARTSVETQYF. The CDR3 nucleotides are TGTGCCAGCAGCCCTGGAGGGGCGAGGACTAGCGTTGAGACCCAGTACTTC.

In this sample, this clonotype turned up a few times. V usage is TRBV4-3 and J usage is TRBJ2-7, with D unresolved. This CDR3 comprises 14 residues. Germline CDR1 is LGHNA and CDR2 is YSLEER. Trimming shortened V by 4 bases and J by 3 bases, and 13 bases separated the two germline ends. In DNA form, the CDR3 reads TGCGCCAGCAGCCCCAGCCCAAGTGGCTACGAGCAGTACTTC. Amino acids: CASSPSPSGYEQYF.

Only a few counts were recorded for this clonotype. The gene calls are TRBV6-2 or TRBV6-3 and TRBJ2-2; TRBD1 matches at 8 bases. This CDR3 is 16 amino acids long. Germline loops: CDR1 MNHEY, CDR2 SVGEGT. Germline trimming cut 2 bases from V and 6 bases from J; bases unmatched to any gene: 8. CDR3 loop: CASSYPRTGNAGELFF. CDR3 nucleotides: TGTGCCAGCAGTTACCCGAGGACAGGGAATGCCGGGGAGCTGTTTTTT.

This sequence joins TRBV10-3 and TRBJ1-5; a possible D gene is TRBD1 (5 bases). Germline V gene sequence: CDR1 ENHRY, CDR2 SYGVKD. The CDR3 contains 15 residues. Trimming cost V 0 bases and J 6 bases, with 12 bases left between them. CDR3 in DNA: TGTGCCATCAGTGAGTCCGGGGGGTCCGCTCAGCCCCAGCATTTT. Its translation: CAISESGGSAQPQHF.

The gene calls are TRBV20-1 and TRBJ2-1; 13 bases agree with TRBD2. Unmatched junction bases numbered 13, after V lost 4 bases and J lost 4 bases. Germline values: CDR1 DFQATT, CDR2 SNEGSKA (reference sequence). The CDR3 runs to 18 residues. DNA for the CDR3: TGCAGTGCTAAGGGGTGGCTTAAGGGACTAGCGGGGTACAATGAGCAGTTCTTC. Protein sequence: CSAKGWLKGLAGYNEQFF.